Listed below are T cell receptor beta chains from one sample, sequenced in a study of T cell responses to AZD1222 COVID-19 vaccine. Sequenced by immunoSEQ multiplex PCR; TCRdb stores in-frame clones only, minus some. This table holds more than 95,000 clones, 90% to 95% found once. This specimen consisted of peripheral blood, obtained on day 0 of AZD1222 vaccination. These receptors were obtained from an adult in good health. Both conserved end residues are trimmed from each CDR3. The order of the fields is V gene, CDR3 protein.

v_call: TRBV3-1/TRBV3-2; cdr3_aa: ASSLGDYEQY
v_call: TRBV6-5; cdr3_aa: ATLRETGPDGYT
v_call: TRBV2; cdr3_aa: ASSVYPGLFYEQY
v_call: TRBV9; cdr3_aa: ASSVSISTGDNSPLH
v_call: TRBV15; cdr3_aa: ATSLFGGGRDQETQY
v_call: TRBV5-1; cdr3_aa: ASRGGLAGPETQY
v_call: TRBV30; cdr3_aa: AWSVGVSSNQPQH
v_call: TRBV27; cdr3_aa: ASRGQGDLTEAF
v_call: TRBV7-3; cdr3_aa: ASSLSRGARYEQY
v_call: TRBV28; cdr3_aa: ASQAPGLESYEQY
v_call: TRBV28; cdr3_aa: ASSPPTGGNSPLH
v_call: TRBV5-6; cdr3_aa: ASSFGTNYEQY
v_call: TRBV6-5; cdr3_aa: ASRTTGWTDTQY
v_call: TRBV28; cdr3_aa: ASSFDRGQLVSDTQY
v_call: TRBV7-9; cdr3_aa: ASSPDRETEYEQY
v_call: TRBV7-9; cdr3_aa: ASSGSLKEQY
v_call: TRBV5-1; cdr3_aa: ASSRGPTGLGTEAF
v_call: TRBV7-9; cdr3_aa: ASSPSGTSGSVEQF
v_call: TRBV5-1; cdr3_aa: ASSLGTLGGGYT
v_call: TRBV4-2; cdr3_aa: ASSQEDRSHYGYT
v_call: TRBV6-5; cdr3_aa: ASSGTGTGNTIY
v_call: TRBV5-8; cdr3_aa: ASSLVFGNTEAF
v_call: TRBV5-1; cdr3_aa: ASSSTTSGIPGYNSPLH
v_call: TRBV27; cdr3_aa: ASRPQGEPFYGYT